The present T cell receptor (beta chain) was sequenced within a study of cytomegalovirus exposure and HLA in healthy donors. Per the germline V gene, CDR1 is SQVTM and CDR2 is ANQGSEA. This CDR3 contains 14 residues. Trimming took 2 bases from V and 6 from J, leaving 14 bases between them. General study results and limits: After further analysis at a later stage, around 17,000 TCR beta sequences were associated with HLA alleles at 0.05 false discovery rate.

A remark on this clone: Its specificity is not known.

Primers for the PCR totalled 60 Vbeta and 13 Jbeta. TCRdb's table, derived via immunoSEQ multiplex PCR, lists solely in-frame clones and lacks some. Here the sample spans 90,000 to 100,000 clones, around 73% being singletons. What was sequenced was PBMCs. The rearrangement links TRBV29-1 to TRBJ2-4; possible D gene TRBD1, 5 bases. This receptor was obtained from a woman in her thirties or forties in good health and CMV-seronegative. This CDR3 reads CSVEPNQGGNIQYF. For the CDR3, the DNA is TGCAGCGTTGAACCGAACCAGGGTGGAAACATTCAGTACTTC. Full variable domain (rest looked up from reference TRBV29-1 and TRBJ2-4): SAVISQKPSRDICQRGTSLTIQCQVDSQVTMMFWYRQQPGQSLTLIATANQGSEATYESGFVIDKFPISRPNLTFSTLTVSNMSPEDSSIYLCSVEPNQGGNIQYFGAGTRLSVL.